This T cell receptor delta chain comes out of a study of gammadelta T cells in human blood (dated by TCRdb to about 2020). Remarks on this clone: No cognate antigen has been identified for it. The protein in TCRdb stems from a much larger clone and differs at residue 6 from this DNA's translation, likely a read error; here the protein is translated from the DNA.

The library was built by means of RT-PCR. Sequencing relied on an Illumina MiSeq. Clone calls in TCRdb were regenerated from the public reads with CATT, after which identical DNA sequences shared one row. This sample comprises about 300 delta-chain clones, 3% of them detected only once. 55% to 75% of the sample lies in the top ten. V loses 2 bases at its end and J loses 1 base; junction bases beyond the gene matches: 17. Its CDR3 holds 20 amino acids, cysteine through phenylalanine. Kept here is only the CDR3 DNA, which spans 60 bases and is read in frame from base 1. The germline V gene provides CDR1 TSWWSYY and CDR2 QGS. What the authors observed across the whole study: According to the study, polyclonal expansion of innate gamma-delta T cells right after birth appeared to be driven by microbial exposure.

The source is a human donor. The chain was built from TRDV1 and TRDJ1; the junction holds 9 bases that match TRDD3. Specimen: non-Vgamma9Vdelta2 gamma-delta T cells from adult blood. The nucleotide sequence reads as follows: TGTGCTCTTGGGGAAAAGGGGATCTGGTACTGGGGGAGAATCACCGATAAACTCATCTTT. It translates as CALGEKGIWYWGRITDKLIF.